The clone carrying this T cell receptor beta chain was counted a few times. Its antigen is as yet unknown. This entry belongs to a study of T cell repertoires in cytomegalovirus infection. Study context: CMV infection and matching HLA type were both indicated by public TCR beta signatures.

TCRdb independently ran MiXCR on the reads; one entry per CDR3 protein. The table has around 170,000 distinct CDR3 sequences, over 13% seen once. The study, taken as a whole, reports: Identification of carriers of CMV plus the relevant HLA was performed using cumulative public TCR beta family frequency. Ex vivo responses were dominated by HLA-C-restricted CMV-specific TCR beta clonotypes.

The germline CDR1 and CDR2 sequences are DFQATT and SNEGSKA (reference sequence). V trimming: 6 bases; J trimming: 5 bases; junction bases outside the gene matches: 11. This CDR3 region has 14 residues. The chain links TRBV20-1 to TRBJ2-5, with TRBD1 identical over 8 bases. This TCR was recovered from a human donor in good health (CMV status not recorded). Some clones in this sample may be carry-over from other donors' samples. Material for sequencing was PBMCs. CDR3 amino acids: CSALPPRGHETQYF. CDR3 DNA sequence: TGCAGTGCGCTCCCCCCCAGGGGGCACGAGACCCAGTACTTC.